Sequencing of this T cell receptor (beta chain) was carried out in a study of T cell clonality in common variable immunodeficiency. Patients and controls were mostly of Caucasian heritage. Profiling relied on immunoSEQ multiplex PCR, and the TCRdb table lists in-frame clones only, not all of them. The record shows under 60,000 clones for this sample, with no singletons present. Trimming at V came to 3 bases and at J to 3 bases, leaving 5 bases not matched to a gene. The germline V gene has CDR1 SGHKS and CDR2 YYEKEE (reference sequence). This CDR3 spans 15 amino acids. This clone was recorded many times. The DNA ends 3 residues before the CDR3 does, and the rest of the CDR3 is filled in from the germline J gene.

This sequence was found in a person between 18 and 69 years old in good health. The V and J genes are TRBV5-5 and TRBJ2-1, with TRBD2 matching over 8 bases. Source material: peripheral blood mononuclear cells. CDR3 sequence: CASSWAGGVYNEQFF. Incomplete CDR3 DNA: TGTGCCAGCAGCTGGGCGGGAGGAGTCTACAATGAG. The full variable domain, in which reference TRBV5-5 and TRBJ2-1 provide the parts outside the CDR3, is DAGVTQSPTHLIKTRGQQVTLRCSPISGHKSVSWYQQVLGQGPQFIFQYYEKEERGRGNFPDRFSARQFPNYSSELNVNALLLGDSALYLCASSWAGGVYNEQFFGPGTRLTVL.